Reported below is one T cell receptor beta chain. The authors' processing: Using reference gene primer amplification, nucleated cell counts were estimated. Profiling relied on immunoSEQ multiplex PCR, and the TCRdb table lists in-frame clones only, not all of them. The D gene and trimming were derived from the DNA, and the V and J assignments and clone size from that table. This table has 120,000 to 150,000 clones, about 90% appearing once. This entry belongs to a study of blood T cell repertoires in COVID-19. The CDR3 runs to 15 residues. Germline CDR1 LGHNA, CDR2 YSLEER. V was pared by 0 bases and J by 2 bases, with 9 bases between.

The chain employs TRBV4-3 and TRBJ2-3; tentative D call: TRBD2 (6 bases). The sequence derives from a man aged 45 to 65 who had recovered from COVID-19. The sequencing input was peripheral blood. The CDR3 region is CASSQDRDSTDTQYF. The CDR3, as DNA: TGCGCCAGCAGCCAAGATCGGGACTCCACAGATACGCAGTATTTT.